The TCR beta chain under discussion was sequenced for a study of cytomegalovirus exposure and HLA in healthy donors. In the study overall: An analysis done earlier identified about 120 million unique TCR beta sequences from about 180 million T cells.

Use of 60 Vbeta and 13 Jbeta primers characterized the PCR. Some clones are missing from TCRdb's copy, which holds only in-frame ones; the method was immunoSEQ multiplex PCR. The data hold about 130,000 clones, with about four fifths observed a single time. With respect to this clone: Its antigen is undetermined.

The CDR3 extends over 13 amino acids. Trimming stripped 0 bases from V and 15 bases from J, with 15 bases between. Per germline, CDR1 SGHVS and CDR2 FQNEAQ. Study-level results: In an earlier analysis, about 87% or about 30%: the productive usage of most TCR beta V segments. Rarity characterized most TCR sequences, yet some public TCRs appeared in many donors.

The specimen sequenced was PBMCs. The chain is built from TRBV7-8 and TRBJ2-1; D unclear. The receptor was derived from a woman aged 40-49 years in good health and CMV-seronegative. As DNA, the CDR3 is TGTGCCAGCAGCTTAGCGTCGGCTAGTTGGCTGTTCTTC. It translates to CASSLASASWLFF.